This T cell receptor (beta chain) appears in the sequencing data of a study of T-cell reconstitution after alpha-beta-depleted transplantation in children (dated by TCRdb to the mid-2010s). For the study in its entirety: T-cell immune reconstitution after TCRalphabeta/CD19-depleted allogeneic hematopoietic cell transplantation in children was quantitatively tracked in the study by means of TCR repertoire profiling. Beyond this particular receptor, the publication reports: The frequencies of hyperexpanded clones fell over the following months, and after one year, T-cell counts and TCRbeta diversity were mostly attributed to newly produced T cells. The apparently early alphabetaT-cell count recovery about two months after transplant was reportedly dependent on only several hundred rapidly expanded clones derived from non-depleted graft cells. In some patients, the high TCRbeta diversity seen at day 60 was put down to recipient T cells and intrathymic progenitors that had survived conditioning.

This clonotype was seen a few times. There is no known antigen for this receptor. No quality values exist for individual bases; no much larger clone is one base distant. As encoded in the germline V gene, CDR1 is SGHTA while CDR2 is FQGNSA. V gives up 2 bases and J gives up 4 bases, and the segment between their germline ends measures 20 bases. The CDR3 starts with the cysteine, ends with the phenylalanine, and has 17 residues. Only the CDR3 region is kept as DNA, spanning 51 bases read in frame from base 1. Libraries were constructed by PCR. Sequencing was carried out with an Illumina HiSeq 2500. To normalize quantification of the TCRbeta repertoire, the TCR libraries were built with molecular barcoding that relied on unique molecular identifiers. Using fastp trimming at Q25 and MiXCR clonotype assembly, TCRdb reanalyzed the public sequencing data and kept in-frame beta chains. When rows share a CDR3 protein, they turn into one entry using the most common DNA and genes. Recorded for this sample are about 610,000 distinct CDR3 sequences; 27% of them occurred a single time. The ten largest clonotypes hold 30% to 40% of the sample.

Interpreted using the paper, the treatment or condition label stands for: allogeneic hematopoietic cell transplantation with graft depleted of TCRalphabeta T cells and CD19 B cells. The children who served as transplant recipients had been given grafts of TCRalphabeta/CD19-depleted allogeneic hematopoietic cells. The chain uses TRBV7-2 and TRBJ1-1; tentative D gene TRBD1, with 5 bases matching. Material: PBMCs, obtained before TCRalphabeta/CD19-depleted stem cell transplant. The receptor was isolated from a boy in the first two years of life with Wiskott-Aldrich syndrome, due to receive a stem cell transplant. Read as DNA, the sequence is TGTGCCAGCAGCTTACGGTTTTCGGCTCAGGGCGGCACTGAAGCTTTCTTT. It translates to CASSLRFSAQGGTEAFF.